These T cell receptor beta chains were read from a single sample in a study of shared clonotypes between healthy human individuals. Only in-frame clones appear in the TCRdb table, and some are missing; sequencing was by immunoSEQ multiplex PCR. The repertoire has under 2,500,000 clones, approximately 96% of them found once; the top ten carry less than 0.15%. Sequencing was carried out using naive CD4+ T cells sorted from blood. Receptors were obtained from a man younger than 35 in good health. The CDR3 runs from the conserved cysteine through the conserved F or W. The D gene is left open where the match is weak. The size of a clone is reported for some rows only, either as once, few or many, or as a class for expanded clones.

d_gene	v_gene	abundance	j_gene	CDR3aa	CDR3nt
.	TRBV5-4	.	TRBJ2-1	CASSSPNDSYNEQFF	TGTGCCAGCAGCTCCCCTAATGACTCCTACAATGAGCAGTTCTTC
TRBD1	TRBV15	.	TRBJ1-2	CATSSPGQGARGYTF	TGTGCCACCAGCAGTCCGGGACAGGGGGCGCGGGGCTACACCTTC
TRBD1	TRBV15	.	TRBJ2-7	CATSRDPGTGTLRAYF	TGTGCCACCAGCAGAGACCCCGGGACAGGGACCCTACGAGCCTACTTC
.	TRBV18	.	TRBJ2-2	CASSPPSGGGELFF	TGTGCCAGCTCACCACCGTCCGGGGGCGGGGAGCTGTTTTTT
TRBD1	TRBV28	.	TRBJ2-1	CASNRGSSEQFF	TGTGCCAGTAACAGGGGATCTAGTGAGCAGTTCTTC
.	TRBV7-8	.	TRBJ1-5	CASSLSGGGGQPQHF	TGTGCCAGCAGCTTAAGTGGGGGAGGGGGACAGCCCCAGCATTTT
.	TRBV9	.	TRBJ1-4	CASSLRAASNEKLFF	TGTGCCAGCAGCTTGAGGGCAGCGTCTAATGAAAAACTGTTTTTT
TRBD1	TRBV6-5	.	TRBJ2-7	CASRKTGTGVYEQYF	TGTGCCAGCAGAAAAACCGGGACAGGGGTCTACGAGCAGTACTTC
.	TRBV25-1	.	TRBJ2-4	CASSDPGGNIQYF	TGTGCCAGCAGTGATCCAGGAGGAAACATTCAGTACTTC
.	TRBV9	.	TRBJ2-6	CASSVEYRTLYSGANVLTF	TGTGCCAGCAGCGTAGAGTACAGAACTCTCTACTCTGGGGCCAACGTCCTGACTTTC
.	TRBV19	.	TRBJ1-5	CASSRDIVGSGNQPQHF	TGTGCCAGTAGTAGAGATATAGTGGGGAGTGGCAATCAGCCCCAGCATTTT
TRBD2	TRBV2	.	TRBJ2-1	CASSGGLAGANNEQFF	TGTGCCAGCAGTGGGGGACTAGCGGGGGCGAACAATGAGCAGTTCTTC
.	TRBV5-1	.	TRBJ2-5	CASSPTQETQYF	TGCGCCAGCAGCCCGACGCAGGAGACCCAGTACTTC
.	TRBV19	.	TRBJ2-3	CASRNTASSTDTQYF	TGTGCCAGTAGGAATACAGCGTCTAGCACAGATACGCAGTATTTT
.	TRBV5-1	.	TRBJ2-2	CASSLLGGGLGGELFF	TGCGCCAGCAGCTTGCTAGGCGGGGGCCTCGGAGGGGAGCTGTTTTTT
.	TRBV10-3	.	TRBJ2-2	CAIIGTPNTGELFF	TGTGCCATCATCGGGACTCCGAACACCGGGGAGCTGTTTTTT
.	TRBV9	.	TRBJ1-1	CASSVYFDKYTEAFF	TGTGCCAGCAGCGTATACTTTGACAAGTACACTGAAGCTTTCTTT
TRBD1	TRBV5-1	once	TRBJ1-1	CASSLSGTDVTEAFF	TGCGCCAGCAGCCTGTCCGGGACAGATGTTACTGAAGCTTTCTTT
TRBD2	TRBV7-2	.	TRBJ2-2	CASSLVLLAGAMNTGELFF	TGTGCCAGCAGCTTAGTTCTCCTAGCGGGAGCGATGAACACCGGGGAGCTGTTTTTT
.	TRBV5-1	.	TRBJ1-1	CASSLVAGLGDTEAFF	TGCGCCAGCAGCTTGGTGGCAGGGCTTGGAGACACTGAAGCTTTCTTT
.	TRBV2	once	TRBJ1-4	CASSEVGRATNEKLFF	TGTGCCAGCAGTGAAGTCGGAAGGGCAACTAATGAAAAACTGTTTTTT
TRBD1	TRBV30	.	TRBJ2-7	CAWSAYRGRREQYF	TGTGCCTGGAGTGCCTACAGGGGGCGTCGGGAGCAGTACTTC
.	TRBV7-2	few	TRBJ1-4	CASSLEVNEKLFF	TGTGCCAGCAGCTTAGAAGTTAATGAAAAACTGTTTTTT
TRBD2	TRBV30	.	TRBJ2-5	CAWSSGASGRSGETQYF	TGTGCCTGGAGTTCCGGGGCTAGCGGGCGTTCGGGAGAGACCCAGTACTTC
.	TRBV5-5	.	TRBJ2-2	CASSPRGTNTGELFF	TGTGCCAGCAGCCCTCGGGGAACGAACACCGGGGAGCTGTTTTTT
TRBD1	TRBV6-5	.	TRBJ1-2	CASSPGQSGGYTF	TGTGCCAGCAGTCCGGGACAGTCGGGCGGCTACACCTTC
TRBD1	TRBV9	few	TRBJ1-6	CASSRDRASPLHF	TGTGCCAGCAGCCGGGACAGGGCTTCACCCCTCCACTTT
.	TRBV6-5	.	TRBJ1-5	CASSEQGQPQHF	TGTGCCAGCAGCGAACAAGGTCAGCCCCAGCATTTT
.	TRBV2	.	TRBJ1-1	CASRRGEDMNTEAFF	TGTGCCAGCAGACGGGGGGAGGATATGAACACTGAAGCTTTCTTT
.	TRBV6-1	.	TRBJ1-1	CASSSKAFPEAFF	TGTGCCAGCAGTTCTAAAGCCTTTCCTGAAGCTTTCTTT
.	TRBV5-1	.	TRBJ2-3	CASSSTAGTTTDTQYF	TGCGCCAGCAGCTCCACCGCCGGGACCACGACAGATACGCAGTATTTT
TRBD2	TRBV2	.	TRBJ2-5	CASSDLRLAEKETQYF	TGTGCCAGCAGTGATTTGAGACTAGCGGAAAAAGAGACCCAGTACTTC
TRBD1	TRBV10-3	.	TRBJ1-5	CAINTGGGQPQHF	TGTGCCATCAACACAGGGGGCGGACAGCCCCAGCATTTT
TRBD1	TRBV11-3	.	TRBJ2-3	CASSLTGLGTQYF	TGTGCCAGCAGCCTGACAGGGCTTGGTACGCAGTATTTT
.	TRBV9	.	TRBJ2-4	CASSGTSNADKNIQYF	TGTGCCAGCAGCGGAACTAGCAATGCGGACAAAAACATTCAGTACTTC
TRBD2	TRBV27	.	TRBJ2-5	CASSFIAGAGTQYF	TGTGCCAGCAGTTTTATAGCGGGGGCCGGGACCCAGTACTTC
TRBD1	TRBV18	.	TRBJ2-1	CASSPRDRGRLYNEQFF	TGTGCCAGCTCACCCCGGGACAGGGGGCGTCTCTACAATGAGCAGTTCTTC
.	TRBV10-2	.	TRBJ1-5	CASSEADWFEPQHF	TGCGCCAGCAGTGAAGCCGACTGGTTTGAGCCCCAGCATTTT
.	TRBV7-3	.	TRBJ1-1	CASSYQPNTEAFF	TGTGCCAGCAGCTACCAACCGAACACTGAAGCTTTCTTT
.	TRBV5-4	.	TRBJ1-2	CASSDFTGNYGYTF	TGTGCCAGCAGCGACTTTACAGGGAACTATGGCTACACCTTC
TRBD1	TRBV6-1	.	TRBJ1-1	CASRRDSPNTEAFF	TGTGCCAGCAGGCGGGACAGCCCGAACACTGAAGCTTTCTTT
.	TRBV10-3	.	TRBJ2-2	CAIATGTSNTGELFF	TGTGCCATCGCCACCGGGACAAGCAACACCGGGGAGCTGTTTTTT
TRBD1	TRBV5-1	.	TRBJ1-1	CASSRDSMYTEAFF	TGCGCCAGCAGCCGGGACAGCATGTACACTGAAGCTTTCTTT
TRBD1	TRBV27	.	TRBJ1-2	CASSLYGTESYGYTF	TGTGCCAGCAGTTTATACGGGACAGAATCCTATGGCTACACCTTC
.	TRBV4-1	.	TRBJ2-3	CASSQGDSTQYF	TGCGCCAGCAGCCAAGGCGACTCTACGCAGTATTTT
TRBD2	TRBV27	.	TRBJ2-1	CASSPSGGVFYEQFF	TGTGCCAGCAGTCCCAGCGGGGGTGTCTTCTATGAGCAGTTCTTC
.	TRBV5-1	once	TRBJ1-2	CASSLVGSGGVGYTF	TGCGCCAGCAGCTTGGTGGGCTCTGGAGGGGTTGGCTACACCTTC
.	TRBV6-6	once	TRBJ2-7	CASRTVGGQYF	TGTGCCAGCAGGACGGTTGGCGGGCAGTACTTC
TRBD2	TRBV7-8	.	TRBJ2-7	CASEGLVNEQYF	TGTGCCAGCGAGGGACTAGTGAACGAGCAGTACTTC